These 13 T cell receptor beta chains were sequenced from one sample in a study of CD8+CD57+ T cells in acquired aplastic anemia. CDR3 and TCR beta VDJ profiling relied on a genomic DNA template. TCRdb re-called the reads with MiXCR, one entry per CDR3 protein. Found here are about 220,000 distinct CDR3 sequences, around 32% of them singletons; the top ten hold about 1.1%. Source material: sorted CD4+, CD8+, or CD8+CD57+ T cells (not recorded which) from PBMCs. Every receptor here comes from a human donor in good health, serving as a control.

The J gene is TRBJ1-3, the V gene TRBV2; no clear D gene. Deletions cut 8 bases from V and 0 bases from J, with 11 bases between. Germline lookup yields CDR1 SNHLY and CDR2 FYNNEI. This CDR3 is built from 14 residues. Here the CDR3 DNA reads TGTGCCAGCCGAACACTCCCCTCTGGAAACACCATATATTTT. This encodes CASRTLPSGNTIYF.

This clonotype has more than one count but fewer than ten. The chain joins TRBV4-2 to TRBJ2-5; 13 nucleotides line up with TRBD2. The V gene's germline CDR1 is LGHNA and CDR2 YNFKEQ. CDR3 length: 18 amino acids. The ends lost 1 base at V and 0 bases at J; junction bases unmatched: 5. In DNA form, the CDR3 reads TGTGCCAGCAGCCAAGTAATAACTAGCGGGAGGGACCAAGAGACCCAGTACTTC. Protein: CASSQVITSGRDQETQYF.

This clonotype was seen many times. The V gene is TRBV6-1, the J gene TRBJ2-7; TRBD2 is a possible D gene (5 bases). The CDR3 totals 11 residues. CDR1 and CDR2 from the germline V gene are MNHNS and SASEGT. Trimming pared 6 bases from V and 10 bases from J, leaving 13 bases between. In DNA form, the CDR3 reads TGTGCCAGCAGCGACTACAAGGAACAGTACTTC. Translating gives CASSDYKEQYF.

The DNA of the CDR3 is TGTGCCAGCAGCCAAAACACAAGGACTAGCGGGGGGGAAGAGACCCAGTACTTC. Amino acid sequence: CASSQNTRTSGGEETQYF. The V call is TRBV3-1, the J call TRBJ2-5; 15 positions match TRBD2. Unmatched junction bases numbered 7, after V lost 2 bases and J lost 3 bases. The CDR3 sequence is 18 residues long. Germline CDR1 LGHDT, CDR2 YNNKEL (reference sequence).

J is TRBJ2-5 and V is TRBV4-2; TRBD1 matches at 8 bases. This CDR3 spans 14 amino acids. Unmatched junction bases numbered 7, after V lost 5 bases and J lost 5 bases. Per the germline V gene, CDR1 is LGHNA and CDR2 is YNFKEQ. The CDR3 spells CASSSRTGRETQYF. The CDR3 DNA reads as TGTGCCAGCAGCTCCAGGACAGGGAGGGAGACCCAGTACTTC.

This rearrangement joins TRBV10-3 to TRBJ2-3; 10 bases are a match to TRBD2. This CDR3 has 15 residues. V lost 4 bases, J lost 4 bases, and 5 bases stayed unmatched. Germline V gene sequence: CDR1 ENHRY, CDR2 SYGVKD. CDR3 DNA: TGTGCCATCAGTGTGGCTAGCGGGAGCGCAGATACGCAGTATTTT. This codes for CAISVASGSADTQYF.

V is TRBV5-1 and J is TRBJ2-1; 12 positions agree with TRBD2. The CDR3 extends over 18 amino acids. The V gene's germline CDR1 is SGHRS and CDR2 YFSETQ. The V segment lost 4 bases and the J segment 2 bases; nucleotides outside the gene matches: 10. The CDR3 region has the DNA TGCGCCAGCAGCCTGACTAGCGGGAGTCTTCGACCCTACAATGAGCAGTTCTTC. It specifies CASSLTSGSLRPYNEQFF.

As regards this clonotype: A clone one base away is much larger, so this may be a read error. The chain carries TRBV20-1 and TRBJ1-4; D uncertain. Germline CDR1 is DFQATT and CDR2 is SNEGSKA (reference sequence). This CDR3 is built from 15 residues. The CDR3 DNA reads as TGCAGTGCTAGCAGAATACCAGAGGGTAATGAAGAACTGTTTTTT. This gives the protein CSASRIPEGNEELFF.

This clonotype was detected many times. The J gene is TRBJ2-7, the V gene TRBV10-3; D may be TRBD2 (5 bases). This CDR3 region has 14 residues. The V end was cut by 4 bases, the J end by 0 bases, with 10 bases between. CDR1 ENHRY and CDR2 SYGVKD come from the germline V gene. The CDR3 DNA sequence: TGTGCCATCAGTGGGACTGCAAACTCCTACGAGCAGTACTTC. It yields the protein CAISGTANSYEQYF.

The gene calls are TRBV5-1 and TRBJ2-2, with 7 bases matching TRBD2. V shed 7 bases and J 5 bases; nucleotides not matched to a gene: 5. CDR1 and CDR2 from the germline V gene are SGHRS and YFSETQ. This CDR3 has 13 residues. CDR3 in amino acids: CASARGETGELFF. CDR3 DNA: TGCGCCAGCGCCCGGGGGGAAACCGGGGAGCTGTTTTTT.

This clonotype was counted at least ten times. This chain links TRBV7-9 with TRBJ2-5; 9 nucleotides line up with TRBD1. The CDR3 consists of 15 residues. Unmatched junction bases numbered 11, after V lost 6 bases and J lost 6 bases. Germline V gives CDR1 SEHNR, CDR2 FQNEAQ (reference sequence). In nucleotides, the CDR3 is TGTGCCAGCAGACAACCCGCGACAGGGGGAAAGACCCAGTACTTC. Translating it yields CASRQPATGGKTQYF.

The sample holds many counts of this clonotype. The V gene is TRBV11-2, the J gene TRBJ1-1, with TRBD1 matching over 8 bases. V was pared by 5 bases and J by 4 bases, with 3 bases of the junction left unmatched. The V gene's germline CDR1 is SGHAT and CDR2 FQNNGV. The CDR3 loop spans 13 amino acids. The CDR3 DNA sequence: TGTGCCAGCAGCGCGACAGGGGCCACTGAAGCTTTCTTT. Protein sequence: CASSATGATEAFF.

At least ten counts were recorded for this clonotype. The chain recombines TRBV19 with TRBJ1-1, with D maybe TRBD1 (6 bases). V lost 8 bases, J lost 1 base, and 14 bases lay in between. The CDR3 is 14 amino acids. Germline lookup yields CDR1 LNHDA and CDR2 SQIVND (reference sequence). CDR3 sequence reads: CASCTGQPNTEAFF. Written as DNA, the CDR3 is TGTGCCAGTTGCACAGGACAGCCGAACACTGAAGCTTTCTTT.